The 23 T cell receptor beta chains presented below share a single source sample, sequenced in a study of regulatory T cells in long-lasting Graves disease. CDR3 regions were amplified by Arm-PCR using iRepertoire HTBI primers to build TCR beta libraries. TCRdb re-called the multiplex PCR reads with MiXCR, one entry per CDR3 protein. The sample includes a few hundred thousand distinct CDR3 sequences, 20% to 25% of them seen just once. Time point indicated: persistent/refractory GD, antithyroid drugs over 5 years with positive TRAb. RNA from PBMCs was the source of the TCR library. Sequenced material: peripheral blood mononuclear cells (PBMCs), taken when the disease was refractory, from a patient treated with antithyroid drugs. The source of these receptors is a woman aged 40 to 55 with Graves disease.

Ten or more counts support this clonotype. This sequence joins TRBV28 and TRBJ2-2; D is undetermined. In germline, CDR1 is MDHEN, CDR2 SYDVKM. The CDR3 sequence is 15 residues long. V was cut by 5 bases and J by 6 bases, with 16 bases left in between. The CDR3 nucleotides are TGTGCCAGCAGTCCATTCCTCCTGGTACCCGGGGAGCTGTTTTTT. Its translation: CASSPFLLVPGELFF.

In its sample, this clonotype was seen many times. The chain employs TRBV12-3 or TRBV12-4 and TRBJ1-2, with a possible D match to TRBD1 (5 bases). V lost 5 bases to trimming and J lost 6 bases, with 16 bases between them. The CDR3 totals 14 residues. CDR3 in amino acids: CASSHRWDGDGYTF. CDR3 coding DNA: TGTGCCAGCAGTCACCGGTGGGACGGTGATGGCTACACCTTC.

This clonotype was counted only a few times. Here the CDR3 reads CASSQLPRYEQYF. Written as DNA, the CDR3 is TGCGCCAGCAGCCAACTCCCGCGCTACGAGCAGTACTTC. The chain couples TRBV4-1 to TRBJ2-7; no clear D gene. The CDR3 is 13 amino acids. The germline CDR1 and CDR2 sequences are MGHRA and YSYEKL. Deletions cut 2 bases from V and 3 bases from J, with 8 bases between.

The V gene is TRBV25-1, the J gene TRBJ2-4, with 12 bases that match TRBD1. Germline V gene data show CDR1 as MGHDK and CDR2 as SYGVNS. There are 15 residues in the CDR3. V lost 7 bases and J lost 6; bases outside the gene matches: 7. For the CDR3, the DNA is TGTGCCAGCACCGCGGGACAGGGGGCGATAAACATTCAGTACTTC. It is translated as CASTAGQGAINIQYF.

Only a few counts were recorded for this clonotype. The V call is TRBV4-2, the J call TRBJ2-1; 9 bases line up with TRBD2. Per the germline V gene, CDR1 is LGHNA and CDR2 is YNFKEQ. V shed 2 bases and J 3 bases; nucleotides not matched to a gene: 2. The CDR3 loop spans 15 amino acids. For the CDR3, the DNA is TGTGCCAGCAGCCAAAGGACTAGCGACTACAATGAGCAGTTCTTC. Residues: CASSQRTSDYNEQFF.

The gene calls are TRBV19 and TRBJ2-2, with TRBD2 identical over 10 bases. Germline V CDR1 and CDR2: LNHDA, SQIVND (reference sequence). The length of the CDR3 is 14 residues. Unmatched junction bases numbered 4, after V lost 6 bases and J lost 6 bases. The CDR3 reads CASRRLAGAGELFF. The CDR3 DNA reads as TGTGCCAGTAGAAGGCTAGCGGGAGCCGGGGAGCTGTTTTTT. Full variable domain (missing parts from reference TRBV19 and TRBJ2-2): DGGITQSPKYLFRKEGQNVTLSCEQNLNHDAMYWYRQDPGQGLRLIYYSQIVNDFQKGDIAEGYSVSREKKESFPLTVTSAQKNPTAFYLCASRRLAGAGELFFGEGSRLTVL.

This clonotype was detected a few times. The chain combines TRBV10-3 with TRBJ2-7, with unresolved D. Trimming shortened V by 4 bases and J by 0 bases, and 7 bases separated the two germline ends. Germline V lookup: CDR1 ENHRY, CDR2 SYGVKD. CDR3 size: 13 residues. The CDR3 DNA is TGTGCCATCAGTGTTGCGGCCTCCTACGAGCAGTACTTC. Its protein product is CAISVAASYEQYF.

This CDR3 is CASSSVGSGSGAQYF. The CDR3, as DNA: TGTGCCAGCAGCTCAGTCGGTAGCGGGAGTGGGGCGCAGTATTTT. The V call is TRBV6-1, the J call TRBJ2-3; 9 nucleotides line up with TRBD2. The CDR3 has 15 residues. Trimming at V came to 6 bases and at J to 10 bases, leaving 14 bases not matched to a gene. Per germline, CDR1 MNHNS and CDR2 SASEGT.

The V and J genes are TRBV10-3 and TRBJ2-5, with D maybe TRBD2 (5 bases). Per germline, CDR1 ENHRY and CDR2 SYGVKD. V was shortened by 5 bases and J by 3 bases, with 10 bases between the two germline ends. CDR3 size: 13 residues. The CDR3 DNA sequence: TGTGCCATCAGTTTTTCGCGGGAAGAGACCCAGTACTTC. As protein: CAISFSREETQYF.

The CDR3 DNA follows: TGTGCCAGCACCATCCCTGGGCAGGGACGGCCCCTCCACTTT. This sequence encodes CASTIPGQGRPLHF. V gene TRBV12-3 or TRBV12-4 combines with J gene TRBJ1-6; D perhaps matches TRBD1 (5 bases). This CDR3 is 14 amino acids long. Deletions cut 7 bases from V and 13 bases from J, with 20 bases between.

The chain combines TRBV30 with TRBJ2-5; TRBD1 aligns across 7 bases. The CDR3 is 14 residues long. The germline V gene encodes CDR1 GTSNPN and CDR2 SVGIG (reference sequence). V gave up 4 bases and J gave up 1 base; unmatched junction bases: 6. The CDR3 nucleotides are TGTGCCTGGACTTCCGACAGGGCCCAAGAGACCCAGTACTTC. The encoded protein is CAWTSDRAQETQYF. Supplemented by reference TRBV30 and TRBJ2-5, the full variable domain reads SQTIHQWPATLVQPVGSPLSLECTVEGTSNPNLYWYRQAAGRGLQLLFYSVGIGQISSEVPQNLSASRPQDRQFILSSKKLLLSDSGFYLCAWTSDRAQETQYFGPGTRLLVL.

This clonotype was detected only a few times. CDR3 DNA: TGCAGCGTTGAGCCGGGACCTGCTAACTATGGCTACACCTTC. Protein product: CSVEPGPANYGYTF. The chain links TRBV29-1 to TRBJ1-2; a possible D gene is TRBD1 (5 bases). V was trimmed by 3 bases and J by 0 bases, leaving 11 bases between them. This CDR3 contains 14 residues. The germline gives CDR1 SQVTM, CDR2 ANQGSEA.

The rearrangement uses TRBV27 and TRBJ2-2; 8 nucleotides agree with TRBD2. V trimming: 10 bases; J trimming: 5 bases; junction bases outside the gene matches: 9. Germline V gene lookup returns CDR1 MNHEY and CDR2 SMNVEV (reference sequence). The length of the CDR3 is 14 residues. CDR3 DNA: TGTGCCACTCAGCGGGAGAAGAGGACCGGGGAGCTGTTTTTT. This codes for CATQREKRTGELFF.

This clonotype was seen many times. V is TRBV20-1 and J is TRBJ1-1; 8 bases line up with TRBD1. This CDR3 spans 15 amino acids. V shed 1 base, J shed 1 base, and the junction held 5 bases outside the gene matches. The germline gives CDR1 DFQATT, CDR2 SNEGSKA (reference sequence). Here the CDR3 reads CSARVVGQGNTEAFF. DNA for the CDR3: TGCAGTGCTAGAGTCGTAGGACAGGGGAACACTGAAGCTTTCTTT.

This clonotype was observed a handful of times. The CDR3 sequence: CASSQGLTSGRLTGELFF. In DNA form, the CDR3 reads TGTGCCAGCAGCCAAGGCCTCACTAGCGGGAGGTTAACCGGGGAGCTGTTTTTT. The chain uses TRBV3-1 and TRBJ2-2, with 12 positions matching TRBD2. J lost 5 bases, V lost 1 base, and 8 bases had no gene match. Germline V gene data show CDR1 as LGHDT and CDR2 as YNNKEL (reference sequence). The CDR3 is 18 residues long.

This clonotype was counted many times. The rearrangement links TRBV11-2 to TRBJ1-1; TRBD1 is a possible D gene (5 bases). V was shortened by 2 bases and J by 3 bases, with 10 bases between the two germline ends. The CDR3 runs to 14 residues. The V gene's germline CDR1 is SGHAT and CDR2 FQNNGV. The CDR3 DNA reads TGTGCCAGCAGCTTACAGGGTAGGGACACTGAAGCTTTCTTT. It is translated as CASSLQGRDTEAFF.

This clonotype came up many times. This chain links TRBV15 with TRBJ1-2; the D is unclear. Germline assignment: CDR1 LNHNV and CDR2 YYDKDF (reference sequence). The CDR3 consists of 15 residues. V lost 5 bases to trimming and J lost 0 bases, with 13 bases between them. CDR3 amino acids: CATSLPGRANYGYTF. CDR3 in DNA: TGTGCCACCAGCCTTCCGGGCCGAGCTAACTATGGCTACACCTTC. Variable domain in full (rest from reference TRBV15 and TRBJ1-2): DAMVIQNPRYQVTQFGKPVTLSCSQTLNHNVMYWYQQKSSQAPKLLFHYYDKDFNNEADTPDNFQSRRPNTSFCFLDIRSPGLGDTAMYLCATSLPGRANYGYTFGSGTRLTVV.

This rearrangement joins TRBV12-3 or TRBV12-4 to TRBJ2-1; D may correspond to TRBD1 or TRBD2 (6 bases each). V shed 3 bases and J shed 6 bases, with 15 bases lying between them. The CDR3 contains 15 residues. The CDR3 bases are TGTGCCAGCAGTTTGGGGGGCGGTGGGGGCAATGAGCAGTTCTTC. Translating gives CASSLGGGGGNEQFF.

This clonotype was detected many times. This sequence joins TRBV6-2 or TRBV6-3 and TRBJ2-7; 7 nucleotides match TRBD1. Germline assignment: CDR1 MNHEY and CDR2 SVGEGT. V was pared by 0 bases and J by 1 base, with 6 bases of the junction left unmatched. There are 16 residues in the CDR3. CDR3 loop: CASSYSYRGMSYEQYF. CDR3 bases: TGTGCCAGCAGTTACTCGTACAGGGGCATGTCCTACGAGCAGTACTTC.

The V gene is TRBV6-2 or TRBV6-3, the J gene TRBJ2-5; 7 nucleotides align to TRBD1. J lost 3 bases, V lost 5 bases, and 15 bases had no gene match. The CDR3 consists of 17 residues. Germline loops: CDR1 MNHEY, CDR2 SVGEGT. The CDR3 bases are TGTGCCAGCAGTGTTTCTCCGACAGGGAGTGAGGAAGAGACCCAGTACTTC. Translating it yields CASSVSPTGSEEETQYF.

Only a few counts were recorded for this clonotype. The V call is TRBV11-2, the J call TRBJ2-1; D gene ambiguous. The CDR3 is 13 amino acids. Germline V gives CDR1 SGHAT, CDR2 FQNNGV. The ends were cut back, 3 bases at V and 7 bases at J, with 10 bases in the middle. CDR3 in amino acids: CASSLGPRNEQFF. The DNA for the CDR3 is TGTGCCAGCAGCTTGGGCCCCCGGAATGAGCAGTTCTTC.

J is TRBJ1-3 and V is TRBV3-1; D is unclear. CDR1 is LGHDT and CDR2 is YNNKEL in the germline V gene (reference sequence). V was pared by 1 base and J by 9 bases, with 13 bases between. The CDR3 has 14 amino acids. The CDR3 protein is CASSQGRKVSTIYF. Here the CDR3 DNA reads TGTGCCAGCAGCCAAGGGCGGAAAGTAAGCACCATATATTTT.

This clonotype has at least ten counts. The chain combines TRBV15 with TRBJ2-7, with a possible D match to TRBD2 (6 bases). The germline CDR1 and CDR2 sequences are LNHNV and YYDKDF (reference sequence). This CDR3 is built from 15 residues. V shed 0 bases and J shed 1 base, with 10 bases lying between them. CDR3 in amino acids: CATSRDSSGSYEQYF. The CDR3 DNA reads as TGTGCCACCAGCAGAGATTCCAGCGGGTCCTACGAGCAGTACTTC.